This T cell receptor (beta chain) was sequenced in a study of control samples from healthy donors and cancer patients (dated by TCRdb to 2020 to 2021). For this clone: It lacks a known antigen. Base quality data are lacking; no much larger clone is found one base away.

Measured from the cysteine to the phenylalanine, the CDR3 is 16 residues long. The DNA shown is the 48-base CDR3, in frame from base 1. At the junction V is shortened by 1 base and J by 3 bases, with 12 bases in between. Reading the germline V gene gives CDR1 SGHNT and CDR2 YENEEA. Libraries were made using the immunoSEQ multiplex PCR assay. TCRdb carries this immuneACCESS record with in-frame sequences only. Its versions omit some clonotypes, under half of them owing to an unresolved V gene in the studies checked, with the rest unexplained. This sample is represented by some 14,000 clones; 60% to 85% of them were singletons. The ten largest clones represent about 15% of the sample.

Input material: formalin-fixed, paraffin-embedded tissue. This TCR was sampled from a female donor with lung cancer. The chain was built from TRBV11-3 and TRBJ2-2; possibly the D gene is TRBD2, per 5 matching bases. The CDR3 region reads CASSLGPSSDTGELFF. The nucleotide sequence reads as follows: TGTGCCAGCAGCTTAGGGCCTAGCTCTGACACCGGGGAGCTGTTTTTT.